Listed below are T cell receptor beta chains from one sample, sequenced in a study of blood T cell repertoires in COVID-19. The table came from immunoSEQ multiplex PCR; TCRdb's copy has only in-frame clones and leaves some out. The table has some 170,000 clones, around 83% seen once; the top ten hold roughly 15%. The sample comprised PBMCs or T cells enriched from blood (not recorded which). These receptors all come from a man in his fifties or sixties who had recovered from COVID-19. Each CDR3 is given with its conserved first and last residue. A D gene is named only where the DNA matches it firmly. Rows give clone size only sometimes, using once, few, many, or a class for an expanded clone.

>TRBV14|TRBJ2-7|-|-
CASSHKEGGYEQYF
TGTGCCAGCAGCCACAAAGAAGGGGGCTACGAGCAGTACTTC
>TRBV3-1/TRBV3-2|TRBJ2-4|-|-
CASSQEPAGKNIQYF
TGTGCCAGCAGCCAAGAACCTGCGGGGAAAAACATTCAGTACTTC
>TRBV28|TRBJ1-3|few|-
CASSATALSGNTIYF
TGTGCCAGCAGTGCGACAGCTCTCTCTGGAAACACCATATATTTT
>TRBV27|TRBJ2-1|-|TRBD2
CASSLGTSGGNEQFF
TGTGCCAGCAGTTTAGGGACTAGCGGTGGAAATGAGCAGTTCTTC
>TRBV5-1|TRBJ2-7|-|TRBD2
CASSLVRGESYEQYF
TGCGCCAGCAGCTTGGTGCGGGGGGAATCCTACGAGCAGTACTTC
>TRBV27|TRBJ1-4|-|TRBD1
CASLFRWTGVNEKLFF
TGTGCCAGCCTCTTCCGGTGGACAGGGGTTAATGAAAAACTGTTTTTT
>TRBV19|TRBJ1-5|-|-
CASSVQGNQPQHF
TGTGCCAGTAGTGTCCAGGGCAATCAGCCCCAGCATTTT
>TRBV9|TRBJ2-2|few|-
CASSVGGGATGELFF
TGTGCCAGCAGCGTCGGAGGGGGGGCCACCGGGGAGCTGTTTTTT
>TRBV19|TRBJ1-2|-|-
CASKPPDILYGYTF
TGTGCCAGTAAACCCCCGGACATACTCTATGGCTACACCTTC
>TRBV3-1/TRBV3-2|TRBJ1-1|-|-
CASSRTDRTEAFF
TGTGCCAGCAGTCGTACGGACAGAACTGAAGCTTTCTTT
>TRBV30|TRBJ1-3|few|TRBD1
CAWSWGDSRISGNTIYF
TGTGCCTGGAGTTGGGGGGACAGCCGGATATCTGGAAACACCATATATTTT
>TRBV5-4|TRBJ2-2|-|TRBD1
CASSLVSDRGTGELFF
TGTGCCAGCAGCTTGGTGTCGGACAGGGGAACCGGGGAGCTGTTTTTT
>TRBV2|TRBJ2-3|-|TRBD2
CASTGRTSESTDTQYF
TGTGCCAGCACGGGAAGGACTAGCGAGAGCACAGATACGCAGTATTTT
>TRBV12-3/TRBV12-4|TRBJ1-5|-|-
CASRLFNQPQHF
TGTGCCAGCAGGCTATTCAATCAGCCCCAGCATTTT
>TRBV5-1|TRBJ2-7|-|-
CASRIAGLLLSYEQYF
TGCGCCAGCCGGATCGCGGGACTCCTACTCTCCTACGAGCAGTACTTC